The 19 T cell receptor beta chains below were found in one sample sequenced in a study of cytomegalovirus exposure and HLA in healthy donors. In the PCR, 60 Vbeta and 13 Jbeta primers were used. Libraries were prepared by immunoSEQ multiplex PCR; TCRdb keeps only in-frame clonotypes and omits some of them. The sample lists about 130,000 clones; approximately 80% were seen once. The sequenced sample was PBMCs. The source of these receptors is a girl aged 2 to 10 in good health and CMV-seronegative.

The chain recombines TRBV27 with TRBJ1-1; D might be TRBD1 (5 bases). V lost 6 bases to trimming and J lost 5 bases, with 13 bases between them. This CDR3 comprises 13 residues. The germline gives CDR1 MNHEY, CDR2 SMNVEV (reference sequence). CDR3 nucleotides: TGTGCCAGCAGGTGGGCGGGGGGGACTGAAGCTTTCTTT. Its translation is CASRWAGGTEAFF.

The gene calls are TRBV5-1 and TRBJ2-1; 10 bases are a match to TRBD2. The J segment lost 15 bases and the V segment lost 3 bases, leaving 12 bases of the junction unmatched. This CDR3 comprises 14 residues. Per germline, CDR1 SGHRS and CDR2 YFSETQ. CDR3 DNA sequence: TGCGCCAGCAGCTCCTTACTAGCGGGGAAAGAATGGTTCTTC. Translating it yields CASSSLLAGKEWFF.

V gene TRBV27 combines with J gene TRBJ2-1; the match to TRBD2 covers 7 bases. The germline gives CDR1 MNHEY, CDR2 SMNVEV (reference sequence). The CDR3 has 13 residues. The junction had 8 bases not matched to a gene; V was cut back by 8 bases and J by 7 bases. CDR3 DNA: TGTGCCAGCGCACGGGACTACCTAAATGAGCAGTTCTTC. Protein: CASARDYLNEQFF.

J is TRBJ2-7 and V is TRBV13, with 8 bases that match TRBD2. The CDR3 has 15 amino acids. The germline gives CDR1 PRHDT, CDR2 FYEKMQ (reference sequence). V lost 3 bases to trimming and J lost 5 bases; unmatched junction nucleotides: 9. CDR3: CASSFVREGRHEQYF. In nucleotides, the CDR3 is TGTGCCAGCAGCTTTGTCCGGGAGGGCCGCCACGAGCAGTACTTC.

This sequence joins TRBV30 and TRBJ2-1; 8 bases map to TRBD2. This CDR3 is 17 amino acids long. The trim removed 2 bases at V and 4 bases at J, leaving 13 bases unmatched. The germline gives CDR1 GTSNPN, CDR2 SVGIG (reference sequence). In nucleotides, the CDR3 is TGTGCCTGGAGTTCAGCGCGGGGGGCCCTAAAATACAATGAGCAGTTCTTC. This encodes CAWSSARGALKYNEQFF.

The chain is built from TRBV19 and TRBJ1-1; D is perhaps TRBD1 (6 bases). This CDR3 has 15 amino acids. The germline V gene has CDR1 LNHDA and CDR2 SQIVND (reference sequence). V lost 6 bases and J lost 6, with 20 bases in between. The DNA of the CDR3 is TGTGCCAGTAGAGGAACGTGGGGGCAGGACCCTGAAGCTTTCTTT. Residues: CASRGTWGQDPEAFF.

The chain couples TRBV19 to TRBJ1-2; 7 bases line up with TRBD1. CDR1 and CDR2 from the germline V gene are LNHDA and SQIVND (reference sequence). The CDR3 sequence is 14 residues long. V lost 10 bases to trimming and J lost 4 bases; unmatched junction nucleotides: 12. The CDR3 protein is CATKTDRAGYGYTF. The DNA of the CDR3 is TGTGCCACCAAAACCGACAGGGCGGGCTATGGCTACACCTTC.

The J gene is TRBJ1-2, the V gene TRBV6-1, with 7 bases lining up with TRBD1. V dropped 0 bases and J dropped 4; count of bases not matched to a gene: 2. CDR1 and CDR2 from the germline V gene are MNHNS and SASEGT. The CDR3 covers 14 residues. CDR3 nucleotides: TGTGCCAGCAGTGAAGCATGGGACAGCTATGGCTACACCTTC. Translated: CASSEAWDSYGYTF.

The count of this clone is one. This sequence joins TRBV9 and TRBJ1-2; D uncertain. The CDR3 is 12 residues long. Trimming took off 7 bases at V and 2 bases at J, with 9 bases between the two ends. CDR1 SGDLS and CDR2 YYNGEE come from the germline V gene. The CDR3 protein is CASRNSNYGYTF. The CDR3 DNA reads TGTGCCAGCCGGAACAGCAACTATGGCTACACCTTC.

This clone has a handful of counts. CDR3 bases: TGTGCCAGCAGTGAAGGGGAGACAGGGCCTGAAAAACTGTTTTTT. Its translation: CASSEGETGPEKLFF. The rearrangement uses TRBV6-1 and TRBJ1-4, with 7 bases lining up with TRBD1. The CDR3 loop spans 15 amino acids. V lost 1 base and J lost 7; bases outside the gene matches: 6. Germline V gene data show CDR1 as MNHNS and CDR2 as SASEGT.

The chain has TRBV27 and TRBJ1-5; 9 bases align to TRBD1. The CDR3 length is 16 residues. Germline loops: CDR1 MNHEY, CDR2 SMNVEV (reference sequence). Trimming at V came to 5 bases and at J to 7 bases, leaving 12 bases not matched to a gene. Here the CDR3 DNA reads TGTGCCAGCAGTGTGACAGGGGGTCGTTGGAGGCAGCCCCAGCATTTT. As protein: CASSVTGGRWRQPQHF.

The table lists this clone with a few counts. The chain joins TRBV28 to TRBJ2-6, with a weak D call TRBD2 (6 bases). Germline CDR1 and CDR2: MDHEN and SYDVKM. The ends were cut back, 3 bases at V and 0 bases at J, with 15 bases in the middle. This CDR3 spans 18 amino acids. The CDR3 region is CASSFGSHKNSGANVLTF. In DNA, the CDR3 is TGTGCCAGCAGTTTCGGGAGTCACAAGAACTCTGGGGCCAACGTCCTGACTTTC.

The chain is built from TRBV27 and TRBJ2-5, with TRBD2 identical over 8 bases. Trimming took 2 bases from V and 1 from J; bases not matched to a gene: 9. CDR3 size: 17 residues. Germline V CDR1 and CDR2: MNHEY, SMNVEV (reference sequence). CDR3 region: CASSLGRGVRGQETQYF. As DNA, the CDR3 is TGTGCCAGCAGTTTAGGGCGGGGGGTAAGGGGCCAAGAGACCCAGTACTTC.

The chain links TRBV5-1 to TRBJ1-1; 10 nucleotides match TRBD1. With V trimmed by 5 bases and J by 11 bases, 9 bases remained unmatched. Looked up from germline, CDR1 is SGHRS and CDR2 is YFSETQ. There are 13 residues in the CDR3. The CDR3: CASSRLPGQGAFF. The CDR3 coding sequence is TGCGCCAGCAGTCGCCTGCCGGGACAGGGGGCTTTCTTT. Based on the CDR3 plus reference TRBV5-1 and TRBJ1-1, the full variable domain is KAGVTQTPRYLIKTRGQQVTLSCSPISGHRSVSWYQQTPGQGLQFLFEYFSETQRNKGNFPGRFSGRQFSNSRSEMNVSTLELGDSALYLCASSRLPGQGAFFGQGTRLTVV.

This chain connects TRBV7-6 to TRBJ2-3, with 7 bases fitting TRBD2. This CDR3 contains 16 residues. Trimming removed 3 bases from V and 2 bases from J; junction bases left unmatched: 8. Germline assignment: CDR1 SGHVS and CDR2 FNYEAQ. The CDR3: CASSFGTTLFTDTQYF. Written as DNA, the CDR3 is TGTGCCAGCAGCTTCGGGACTACCCTTTTCACAGATACGCAGTATTTT. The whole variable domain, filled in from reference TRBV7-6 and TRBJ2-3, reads GAGVSQSPRYKVTKRGQDVALRCDPISGHVSLYWYRQALGQGPEFLTYFNYEAQQDKSGLPNDRFSAERPEGSISTLTIQRTEQRDSAMYRCASSFGTTLFTDTQYFGPGTRLTVL.

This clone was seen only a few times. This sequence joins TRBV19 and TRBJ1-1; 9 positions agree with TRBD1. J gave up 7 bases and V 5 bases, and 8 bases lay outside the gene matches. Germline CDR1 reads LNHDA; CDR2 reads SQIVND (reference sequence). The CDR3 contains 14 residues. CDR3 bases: TGTGCCAGTAGTTCTCGGGACAGGGCGGTTGAAGCTTTCTTT. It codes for CASSSRDRAVEAFF.

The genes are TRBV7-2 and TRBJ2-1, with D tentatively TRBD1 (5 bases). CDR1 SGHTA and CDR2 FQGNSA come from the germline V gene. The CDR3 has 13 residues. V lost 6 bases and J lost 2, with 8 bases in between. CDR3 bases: TGTGCCAGCAGTCCAGGGACCTACAATGAGCAGTTCTTC. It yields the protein CASSPGTYNEQFF. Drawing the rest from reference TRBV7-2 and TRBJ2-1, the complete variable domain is GAGVSQSPSNKVTEKGKDVELRCDPISGHTALYWYRQSLGQGLEFLIYFQGNSAPDKSGLPSDRFSAERTGGSVSTLTIQRTQQEDSAVYLCASSPGTYNEQFFGPGTRLTVL.

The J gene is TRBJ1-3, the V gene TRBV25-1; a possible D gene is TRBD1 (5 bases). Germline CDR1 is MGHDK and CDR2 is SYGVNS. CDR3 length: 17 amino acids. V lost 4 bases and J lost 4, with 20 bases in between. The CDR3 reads CASSGTFGIQGGNTIYF. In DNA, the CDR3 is TGTGCCAGCAGTGGGACGTTCGGCATCCAGGGCGGAAACACCATATATTTT.

The CDR3 here is CASSFAGRIADTQYF. As DNA, the CDR3 is TGTGCCAGCAGTTTCGCCGGCAGGATAGCAGATACGCAGTATTTT. The chain has TRBV28 and TRBJ2-3; no firm D call. This CDR3 spans 15 amino acids. Germline values: CDR1 MDHEN, CDR2 SYDVKM. V lost 3 bases and J lost 4, with 14 bases in between.